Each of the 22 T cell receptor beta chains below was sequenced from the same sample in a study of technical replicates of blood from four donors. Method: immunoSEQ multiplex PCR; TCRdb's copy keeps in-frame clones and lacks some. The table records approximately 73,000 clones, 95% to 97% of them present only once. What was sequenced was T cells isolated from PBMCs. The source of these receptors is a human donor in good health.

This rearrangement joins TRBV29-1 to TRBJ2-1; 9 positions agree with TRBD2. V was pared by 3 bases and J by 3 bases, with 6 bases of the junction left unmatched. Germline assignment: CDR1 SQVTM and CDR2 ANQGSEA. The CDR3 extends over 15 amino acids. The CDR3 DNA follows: TGCAGCGTTGAGGCTAGCGGGAAGGACTACAATGAGCAGTTCTTC. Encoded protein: CSVEASGKDYNEQFF.

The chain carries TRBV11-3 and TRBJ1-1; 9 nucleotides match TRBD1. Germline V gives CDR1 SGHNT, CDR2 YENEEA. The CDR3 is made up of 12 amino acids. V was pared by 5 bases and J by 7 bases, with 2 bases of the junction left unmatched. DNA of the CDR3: TGTGCCAGCAGCCAGACAGGGGGTGAAGCTTTCTTT. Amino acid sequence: CASSQTGGEAFF.

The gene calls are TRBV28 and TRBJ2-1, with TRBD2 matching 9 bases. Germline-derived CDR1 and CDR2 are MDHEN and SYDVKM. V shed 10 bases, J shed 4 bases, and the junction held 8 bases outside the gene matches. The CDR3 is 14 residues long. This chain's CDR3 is CATKSGRPYNEQFF. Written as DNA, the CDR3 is TGTGCCACTAAGAGCGGGAGGCCTTACAATGAGCAGTTCTTC.

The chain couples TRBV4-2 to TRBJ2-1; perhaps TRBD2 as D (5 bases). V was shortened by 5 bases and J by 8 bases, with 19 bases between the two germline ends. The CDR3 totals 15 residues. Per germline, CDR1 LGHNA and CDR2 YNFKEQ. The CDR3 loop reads CASSARDLGVYEQFF. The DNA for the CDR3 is TGTGCCAGCAGCGCCCGGGATCTCGGGGTTTATGAGCAGTTCTTC.

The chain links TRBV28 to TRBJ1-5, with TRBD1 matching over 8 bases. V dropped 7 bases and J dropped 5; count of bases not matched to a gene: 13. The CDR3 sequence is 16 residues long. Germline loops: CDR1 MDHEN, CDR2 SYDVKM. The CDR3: CASTPQGQGAHQPQHF. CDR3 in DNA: TGTGCCAGCACTCCCCAGGGGCAGGGGGCCCATCAGCCCCAGCATTTT.

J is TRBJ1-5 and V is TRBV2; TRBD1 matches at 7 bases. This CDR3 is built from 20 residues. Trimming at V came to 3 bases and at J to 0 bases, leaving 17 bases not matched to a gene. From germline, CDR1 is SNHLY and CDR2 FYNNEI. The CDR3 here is CASSDSGTVTRTYSNQPQHF. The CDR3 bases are TGTGCCAGCAGTGACTCCGGGACAGTAACCCGGACCTATAGCAATCAGCCCCAGCATTTT.

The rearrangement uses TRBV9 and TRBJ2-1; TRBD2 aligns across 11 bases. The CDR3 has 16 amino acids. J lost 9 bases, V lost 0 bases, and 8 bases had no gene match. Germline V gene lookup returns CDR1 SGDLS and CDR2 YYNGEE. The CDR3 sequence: CASSVVVLAGDGEQFF. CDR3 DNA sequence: TGTGCCAGCAGCGTAGTGGTACTAGCGGGAGATGGTGAGCAGTTCTTC.

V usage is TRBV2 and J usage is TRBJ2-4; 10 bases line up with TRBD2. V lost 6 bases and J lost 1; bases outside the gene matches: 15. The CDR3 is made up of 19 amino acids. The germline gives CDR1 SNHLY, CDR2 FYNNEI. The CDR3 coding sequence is TGTGCCAGCAGCGAAAGGCTAGCGGGAGCTGCGGTGGCCAAAAACATTCAGTACTTC. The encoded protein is CASSERLAGAAVAKNIQYF.

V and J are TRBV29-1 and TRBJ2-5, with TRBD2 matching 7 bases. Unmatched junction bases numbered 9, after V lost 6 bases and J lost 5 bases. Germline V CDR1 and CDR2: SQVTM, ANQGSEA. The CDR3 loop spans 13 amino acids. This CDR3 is CSVGGGPGETQYF. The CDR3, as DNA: TGCAGCGTGGGGGGGGGACCAGGGGAGACCCAGTACTTC. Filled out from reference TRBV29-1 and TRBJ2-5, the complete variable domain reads SAVISQKPSRDICQRGTSLTIQCQVDSQVTMMFWYRQQPGQSLTLIATANQGSEATYESGFVIDKFPISRPNLTFSTLTVSNMSPEDSSIYLCSVGGGPGETQYFGPGTRLLVL.

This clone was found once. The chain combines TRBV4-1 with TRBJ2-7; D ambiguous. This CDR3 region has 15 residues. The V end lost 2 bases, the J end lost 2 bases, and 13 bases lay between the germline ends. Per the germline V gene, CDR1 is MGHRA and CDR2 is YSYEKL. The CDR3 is CASSQSRSPAYEQYF. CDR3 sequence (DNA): TGCGCCAGCAGCCAATCAAGAAGTCCGGCCTACGAGCAGTACTTC.

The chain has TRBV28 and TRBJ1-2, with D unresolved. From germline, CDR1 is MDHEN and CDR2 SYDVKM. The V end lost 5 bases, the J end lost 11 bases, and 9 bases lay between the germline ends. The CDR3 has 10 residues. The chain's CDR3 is CASSPSLYTF. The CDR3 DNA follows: TGTGCCAGCAGTCCCTCCCTATACACCTTC.

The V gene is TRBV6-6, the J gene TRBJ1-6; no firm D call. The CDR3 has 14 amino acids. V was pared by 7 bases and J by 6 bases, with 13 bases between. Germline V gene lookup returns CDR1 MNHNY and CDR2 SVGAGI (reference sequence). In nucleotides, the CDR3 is TGTGCCAGCACGAGGCCGACGGGTAATTCACCCCTCCACTTT. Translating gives CASTRPTGNSPLHF.

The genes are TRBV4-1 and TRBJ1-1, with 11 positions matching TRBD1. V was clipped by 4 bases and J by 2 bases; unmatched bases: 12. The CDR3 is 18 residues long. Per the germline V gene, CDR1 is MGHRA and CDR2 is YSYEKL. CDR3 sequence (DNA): TGCGCCAGCAGCCGGGGGCCCGGACAGGGGGCGACCAACACTGAAGCTTTCTTT. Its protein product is CASSRGPGQGATNTEAFF.

The CDR3 sequence: CASRGSGSSYEQYF. The CDR3 nucleotides read TGTGCCAGCCGTGGCAGCGGGAGCTCCTACGAGCAGTACTTC. This sequence joins TRBV27 and TRBJ2-7; 8 bases fit TRBD2. J was trimmed by 0 bases and V by 8 bases; bases with no gene match: 6. The germline V gene encodes CDR1 MNHEY and CDR2 SMNVEV (reference sequence). This CDR3 has 14 amino acids.

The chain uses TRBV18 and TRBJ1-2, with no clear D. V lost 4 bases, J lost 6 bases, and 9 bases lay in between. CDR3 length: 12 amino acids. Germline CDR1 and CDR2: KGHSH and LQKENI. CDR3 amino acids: CASSLNGDGYTF. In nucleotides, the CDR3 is TGTGCCAGCTCACTAAACGGGGATGGCTACACCTTC.

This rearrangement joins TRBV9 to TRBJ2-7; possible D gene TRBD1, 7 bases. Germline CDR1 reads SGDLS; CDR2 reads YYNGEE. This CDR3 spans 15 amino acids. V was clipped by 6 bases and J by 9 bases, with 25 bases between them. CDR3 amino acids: CASTPGGTADVGQYF. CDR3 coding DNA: TGTGCCAGCACCCCAGGAGGGACAGCGGACGTCGGGCAGTACTTC.

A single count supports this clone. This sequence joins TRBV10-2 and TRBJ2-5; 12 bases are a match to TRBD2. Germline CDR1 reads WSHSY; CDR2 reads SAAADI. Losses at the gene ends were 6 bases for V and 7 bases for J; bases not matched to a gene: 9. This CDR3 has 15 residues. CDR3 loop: CASSPSGRGGVTQYF. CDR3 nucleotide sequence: TGCGCCAGCAGCCCTAGCGGGAGGGGGGGGGTGACCCAGTACTTC.

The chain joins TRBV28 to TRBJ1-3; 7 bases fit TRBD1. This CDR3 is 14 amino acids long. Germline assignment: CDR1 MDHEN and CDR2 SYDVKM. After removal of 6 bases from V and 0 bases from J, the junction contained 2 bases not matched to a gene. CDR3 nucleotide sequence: TGTGCCAGCAGCTGGGACAGCTCTGGAAACACCATATATTTT. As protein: CASSWDSSGNTIYF.

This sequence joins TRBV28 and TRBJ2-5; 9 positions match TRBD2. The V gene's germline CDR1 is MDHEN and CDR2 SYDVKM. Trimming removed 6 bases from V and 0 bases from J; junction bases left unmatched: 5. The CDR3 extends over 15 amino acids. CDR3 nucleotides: TGTGCCAGCAGGCTAGCGGGACCCTACCAAGAGACCCAGTACTTC. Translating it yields CASRLAGPYQETQYF.

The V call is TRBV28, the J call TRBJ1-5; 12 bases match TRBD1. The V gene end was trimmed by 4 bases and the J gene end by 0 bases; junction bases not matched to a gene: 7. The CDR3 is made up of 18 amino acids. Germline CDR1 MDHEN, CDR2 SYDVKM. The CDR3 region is CASSSGTGGAYSNQPQHF. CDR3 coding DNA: TGTGCCAGCAGTTCAGGGACAGGGGGCGCGTATAGCAATCAGCCCCAGCATTTT. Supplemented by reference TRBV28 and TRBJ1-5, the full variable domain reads DVKVTQSSRYLVKRTGEKVFLECVQDMDHENMFWYRQDPGLGLRLIYFSYDVKMKEKGDIPEGYSVSREKKERFSLILESASTNQTSMYLCASSSGTGGAYSNQPQHFGDGTRLSIL.

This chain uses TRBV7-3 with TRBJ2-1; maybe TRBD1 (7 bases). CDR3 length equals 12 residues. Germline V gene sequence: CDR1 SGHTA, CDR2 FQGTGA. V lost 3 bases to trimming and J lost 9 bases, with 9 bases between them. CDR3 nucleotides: TGTGCCAGCAGCTTTCAGGGGGGTGAGCAGTTCTTC. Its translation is CASSFQGGEQFF.

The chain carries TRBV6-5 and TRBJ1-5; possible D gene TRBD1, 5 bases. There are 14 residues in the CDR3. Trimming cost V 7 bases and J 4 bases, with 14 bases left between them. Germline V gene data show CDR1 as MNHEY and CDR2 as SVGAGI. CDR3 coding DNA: TGTGCCAGCACCCGAACCCGGGGGAATCAGCCCCAGCATTTT. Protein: CASTRTRGNQPQHF.